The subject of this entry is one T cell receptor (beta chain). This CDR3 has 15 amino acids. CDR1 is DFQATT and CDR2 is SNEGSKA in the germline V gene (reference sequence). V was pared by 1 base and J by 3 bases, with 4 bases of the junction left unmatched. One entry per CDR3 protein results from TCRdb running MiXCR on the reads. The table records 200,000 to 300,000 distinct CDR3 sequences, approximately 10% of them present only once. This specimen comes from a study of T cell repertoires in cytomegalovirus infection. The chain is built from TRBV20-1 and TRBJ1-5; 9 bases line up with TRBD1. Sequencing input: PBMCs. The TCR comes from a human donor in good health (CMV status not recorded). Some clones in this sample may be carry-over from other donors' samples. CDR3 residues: CSARGGQGTNQPQHF. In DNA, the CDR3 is TGCAGTGCTAGAGGGGGACAGGGAACCAATCAGCCCCAGCATTTT.